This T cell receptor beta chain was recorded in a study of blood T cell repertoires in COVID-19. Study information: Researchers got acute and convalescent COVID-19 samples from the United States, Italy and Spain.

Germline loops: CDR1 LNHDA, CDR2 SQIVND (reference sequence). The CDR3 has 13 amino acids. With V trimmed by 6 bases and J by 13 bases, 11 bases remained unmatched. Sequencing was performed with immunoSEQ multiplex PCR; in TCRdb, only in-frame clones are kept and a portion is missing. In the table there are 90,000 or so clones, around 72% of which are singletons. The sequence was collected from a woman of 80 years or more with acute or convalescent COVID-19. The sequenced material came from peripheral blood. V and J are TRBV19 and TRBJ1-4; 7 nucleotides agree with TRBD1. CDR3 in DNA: TGTGCCAGTAGAAAGCAAGGGGGCGCGGGACTGTTTTTT. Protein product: CASRKQGGAGLFF.